The clone carrying this T cell receptor (beta chain) was seen a few times. The data were taken from a study of T cells in Graves' hyperthyroidism and ophthalmopathy. Hyperthyroidism, newly diagnosed and lasting under 2 months, affected patients aged 18 to 65. Amplification of TCR beta CDR3 regions used RNA as the template. HTBI primers were used for first-round RT-PCR of the TCR CDR3. TCRdb processed the multiplex PCR reads anew with MiXCR; each CDR3 protein has one entry. Of fewer than 850,000 distinct CDR3 sequences in the sample, around a sixth were seen once. Germline V gene lookup returns CDR1 LGHDT and CDR2 YNNKEL (reference sequence). V lost 4 bases and J lost 0, with 10 bases in between. This CDR3 is 15 amino acids long.

V usage is TRBV3-1 and J usage is TRBJ1-3; no reliable D call. This sequence originates from a man aged 45-65 years with Graves' hyperthyroidism. The sample comprised blood. The CDR3 DNA reads as TGTGCCAGCAGCCTGGAGGGAGTCTCTGGAAACACCATATATTTT. Its translation is CASSLEGVSGNTIYF.